A selection of T cell receptor beta chains follows, all from one sample in a study of T cells in Graves' hyperthyroidism and ophthalmopathy. MiXCR was run by TCRdb on the multiplex PCR reads, yielding one entry per CDR3 protein. The data contain 600,000 to 800,000 distinct CDR3 sequences, 30% to 40% of them singletons. The sample comprised blood. Every receptor here comes from a woman aged 40 to 50 with Graves' hyperthyroidism. Both conserved end residues are part of each CDR3. A D gene is named only where the DNA matches it firmly. Size tells how often a clone was seen (once, few, many) or the class of an expanded clone, and some rows leave it out.

j_call cdr3_length d_call v_call clone_size cdr3_aa cdr3_nt
TRBJ2-7 15 NA TRBV7-9 once CASSGSSGASYEQYF TGTGCCAGCAGCGGGAGTAGCGGAGCTTCCTACGAGCAGTACTTC
TRBJ1-4 14 NA TRBV6-6 many CASSGESTNEKLFF TGTGCCAGCAGCGGGGAGTCAACTAATGAAAAACTGTTTTTT
TRBJ2-7 15 NA TRBV24-1 NA CATSDGTAGTYEQYF TGTGCCACCAGTGATGGGACCGCCGGGACATACGAGCAGTACTTC
TRBJ2-3 17 NA TRBV5-6 NA CASSFWWGSVGTDTQYF TGTGCCAGCAGCTTTTGGTGGGGATCTGTGGGGACAGATACGCAGTATTTT
TRBJ2-6 15 NA TRBV12-5 few CASGDGGLFSNVLTF TGTGCTAGTGGCGACGGTGGCCTATTTTCCAACGTCCTGACTTTC
TRBJ1-2 12 TRBD1 TRBV6-5 many CASSRQGHGYTF TGTGCCAGCAGTCGACAGGGTCATGGCTACACCTTC
TRBJ1-5 12 NA TRBV24-1 NA CATSDRGQPQHF TGTGCCACCAGTGACAGGGGTCAGCCCCAGCATTTT
TRBJ1-2 13 TRBD1 TRBV6-5 NA CASRDTGTGSYTF TGTGCCAGCAGAGACACCGGGACAGGGTCCTACACCTTC
TRBJ2-7 14 TRBD2 TRBV7-2 many CASSLAGGPYEQYF TGTGCCAGCAGCTTAGCGGGAGGGCCCTACGAGCAGTACTTC
TRBJ2-5 12 NA TRBV20-1 many CSARGPLETQYF TGCAGTGCTAGAGGGCCCCTAGAGACCCAGTACTTC
TRBJ1-1 15 NA TRBV5-8 many CASSLLGGRGTEAFF TGTGCCAGCAGCTTGCTAGGGGGACGAGGCACTGAAGCTTTCTTT
TRBJ2-7 13 NA TRBV2 few CASTKRRAYEQYF TGTGCCAGCACGAAGCGGCGGGCCTACGAGCAGTACTTC
TRBJ1-2 11 NA TRBV20-1 many CSAGQNYGYTF TGCAGTGCTGGGCAAAACTATGGCTACACCTTC
TRBJ1-6 13 NA TRBV7-9 few CASSPATNSPLHF TGTGCCAGCTCACCAGCTACTAATTCACCCCTCCACTTT
TRBJ1-6 13 NA TRBV9 once CASRRTDDSPLHF TGTGCCAGCAGACGGACAGACGATTCACCCCTCCACTTT
TRBJ1-1 15 NA TRBV12-3/TRBV12-4 few CASSLLGNMNTEAFF TGTGCCAGCAGTTTGCTCGGGAACATGAACACTGAAGCTTTCTTT
TRBJ1-1 13 NA TRBV7-2 many CASSGRVNTEAFF TGTGCCAGCAGCGGCAGGGTGAACACTGAAGCTTTCTTT
TRBJ1-2 15 NA TRBV7-3 NA CASRRGGVDTSGYTF TGTGCCAGCCGCCGAGGGGGGGTCGATACTTCGGGCTACACCTTC
TRBJ1-6 16 TRBD1 TRBV7-9 NA CASSPPEGTAYSPLHF TGTGCCAGCAGCCCACCCGAGGGGACAGCGTATTCACCCCTCCACTTT
TRBJ1-1 13 NA TRBV19 many CASLSYLNTEAFF TGTGCCAGCCTTAGTTACCTGAACACTGAAGCTTTCTTT
TRBJ1-1 13 TRBD1 TRBV20-1 NA CSASRTGDTEAFF TGCAGTGCTTCCCGGACAGGGGACACTGAAGCTTTCTTT
TRBJ1-1 13 NA TRBV25-1 few CASTPAGDTEAFF TGTGCCAGCACCCCCGCCGGGGACACTGAAGCTTTCTTT
TRBJ1-2 14 NA TRBV7-2 many CASSLASGHRGYTF TGTGCCAGCAGCTTAGCTTCAGGGCATAGGGGCTACACCTTC
TRBJ2-2 14 NA TRBV20-1 NA CSAPPPANTGELFF TGCAGTGCCCCCCCGCCAGCAAACACCGGGGAGCTGTTTTTT
TRBJ1-5 15 NA TRBV10-2 many CASSPGPGSNQPQHF TGCGCCAGCAGCCCTGGACCGGGCAGCAATCAGCCCCAGCATTTT
TRBJ1-1 13 NA TRBV7-3 NA CAWARQEDTEAFF TGTGCCTGGGCCAGACAGGAGGACACTGAAGCTTTCTTT
TRBJ1-1 12 NA TRBV2 NA CASTDGDTEAFF TGTGCCAGCACTGATGGGGACACTGAAGCTTTCTTT